One sample yielded the 27 T cell receptor beta chains listed below, sequenced in a study of blood T cell repertoires in COVID-19. Sequencing used immunoSEQ multiplex PCR; TCRdb keeps in-frame clones, though not all of them. The sample consists of roughly 150,000 clones, roughly 89% of them appearing once. Input material: peripheral blood. These receptors were obtained from a human donor in a cohort sampled during active COVID-19.

This chain links TRBV2 with TRBJ2-7; the match to TRBD1 covers 10 bases. This CDR3 has 14 amino acids. The junction had 5 bases not matched to a gene; V was cut back by 6 bases and J by 3 bases. The germline V gene has CDR1 SNHLY and CDR2 FYNNEI. CDR3 sequence (DNA): TGTGCCAGCAGGTCGGACAGGGGGGACTACGAGCAGTACTTC. This sequence encodes CASRSDRGDYEQYF.

The V call is TRBV28, the J call TRBJ2-7, with D possibly TRBD2 on 7 matching bases. V shed 5 bases and J shed 3 bases, with 20 bases lying between them. The CDR3 runs to 16 residues. Germline-derived CDR1 and CDR2 are MDHEN and SYDVKM. The CDR3 sequence is CASSPPGAGVLYEQYF. In nucleotides, the CDR3 is TGTGCCAGCAGTCCCCCGGGGGCGGGAGTCCTCTACGAGCAGTACTTC.

This sequence joins TRBV9 and TRBJ2-1, with TRBD2 identical over 14 bases. The length of the CDR3 is 16 residues. Trimming took 4 bases from V and 10 from J; bases not matched to a gene: 10. CDR1 and CDR2 from the germline V gene are SGDLS and YYNGEE. The CDR3 bases are TGTGCCAGCAGCCCTCAGCCGGGACTAGCGGGGGACGAGCAGTTCTTC. Its translation: CASSPQPGLAGDEQFF.

The chain combines TRBV11-2 with TRBJ1-1, with D possibly matching TRBD1 (5 bases). Germline lookup yields CDR1 SGHAT and CDR2 FQNNGV. The germline V and J ends were trimmed by 1 base and 8 bases, with 17 bases remaining between them. The CDR3 contains 15 residues. In nucleotides, the CDR3 is TGTGCCAGCAGCTTAGGAATGCCAGGGATCACCGAAGCTTTCTTT. Amino acids: CASSLGMPGITEAFF.

The chain links TRBV6-5 to TRBJ1-1, with D unclear. The CDR3 length is 14 residues. The ends were cut back, 6 bases at V and 1 base at J, with 12 bases in the middle. From germline, CDR1 is MNHEY and CDR2 SVGAGI. CDR3 in amino acids: CASRETGENTEAFF. The CDR3 region has the DNA TGTGCCAGCAGGGAGACCGGCGAGAACACTGAAGCTTTCTTT.

The chain uses TRBV28 and TRBJ1-3, with D possibly being TRBD1 (6 bases). Germline lookup yields CDR1 MDHEN and CDR2 SYDVKM. This CDR3 has 19 amino acids. V was pared by 7 bases and J by 1 base, with 26 bases between. The CDR3: CASTQVGAERIFSGNTIYF. The CDR3 nucleotides read TGTGCCAGCACCCAAGTGGGGGCCGAGAGGATCTTTTCTGGAAACACCATATATTTT.

CDR3 protein: CASSQRRELFF. In DNA, the CDR3 is TGTGCCAGCAGTCAGAGGAGGGAGCTGTTTTTT. The V gene is TRBV14, the J gene TRBJ2-2, with no clear D. This CDR3 contains 11 residues. Germline CDR1 and CDR2: SGHDN and FVKESK. The V end was cut by 6 bases, the J end by 9 bases, with 8 bases between. The full variable domain, its missing parts supplied by reference TRBV14 and TRBJ2-2, is EAGVTQFPSHSVIEKGQTVTLRCDPISGHDNLYWYRRVMGKEIKFLLHFVKESKQDESGMPNNRFLAERTGGTYSTLKVQPAELEDSGVYFCASSQRRELFFGEGSRLTVL.

As DNA, the CDR3 is TGTGCCAGCAGCCAAGATTCAGGGTGGAACGATACCGGGGAGCTGTTTTTT. This sequence encodes CASSQDSGWNDTGELFF. The chain links TRBV14 to TRBJ2-2; possibly TRBD1 for D (5 bases). Germline V gives CDR1 SGHDN, CDR2 FVKESK. Deletions cut 0 bases from V and 5 bases from J, with 16 bases between. The CDR3 spans 17 residues.

The chain links TRBV3-1 (or the pseudogene TRBV3-2) to TRBJ2-7, with TRBD2 matching over 15 bases. CDR1 and CDR2 (germline): LGHDT, YNNKEL (reference sequence). The trim removed 4 bases at V and 1 base at J, leaving 5 bases unmatched. This CDR3 region has 17 residues. The CDR3 DNA reads TGTGCCAGCAGCCGAGGACTAGCGGGGGGGCGGTCCTACGAGCAGTACTTC. Translated: CASSRGLAGGRSYEQYF.

This CDR3 is CASSPGQALSYEQYF. Here the CDR3 DNA reads TGTGCCAGCAGCCCCGGACAGGCCCTCTCCTACGAGCAGTACTTC. V usage is TRBV9 and J usage is TRBJ2-7, with 7 bases that match TRBD1. The junction had 7 bases not matched to a gene; V was cut back by 4 bases and J by 0 bases. The CDR3 length is 15 residues. The V gene's germline CDR1 is SGDLS and CDR2 YYNGEE.

The V and J genes are TRBV19 and TRBJ1-1; the match to TRBD1 covers 10 bases. This CDR3 is 16 amino acids long. Germline CDR1 reads LNHDA; CDR2 reads SQIVND (reference sequence). The trim removed 5 bases at V and 4 bases at J, leaving 10 bases unmatched. CDR3 coding DNA: TGTGCCAGTAGTCCTCGGACAGGGGGATTTTTCACTGAAGCTTTCTTT. Translation gives CASSPRTGGFFTEAFF.

CDR3 nucleotides: TGTGCCAGCAGTGGGGTAGCGGGGGGCGCCGCCTACGAGCAGTACTTC. Translated, it gives CASSGVAGGAAYEQYF. The chain couples TRBV27 to TRBJ2-7; TRBD2 aligns across 10 bases. This CDR3 has 16 amino acids. V was clipped by 5 bases and J by 2 bases; unmatched bases: 9. Germline V CDR1 and CDR2: MNHEY, SMNVEV (reference sequence).

The count of this clone is one. The rearrangement joins TRBV5-4 to TRBJ1-3; D ambiguous. The germline V and J ends were trimmed by 1 base and 1 base, with 6 bases remaining between them. Germline-derived CDR1 and CDR2 are SGHNT and YYREEE (reference sequence). The CDR3 is 14 residues long. The CDR3 sequence is CASSLQDSGNTIYF. CDR3 nucleotides: TGTGCCAGCAGCTTGCAGGATTCTGGAAACACCATATATTTT.

This sequence joins TRBV19 and TRBJ1-5; TRBD1 is a possible D gene (6 bases). The CDR3 sequence is 15 residues long. Germline values: CDR1 LNHDA, CDR2 SQIVND (reference sequence). V was shortened by 10 bases and J by 1 base, with 17 bases between the two germline ends. CDR3 protein: CATKDSPRSNQPQHF. DNA of the CDR3: TGTGCCACCAAGGACAGTCCTCGGAGCAATCAGCCCCAGCATTTT.

The V and J genes are TRBV10-3 and TRBJ1-2, with no clear D. The CDR3 is 14 amino acids. Germline assignment: CDR1 ENHRY and CDR2 SYGVKD. V was cut by 4 bases and J by 8 bases, with 17 bases left in between. CDR3 nucleotides: TGTGCCATCAGTGGAGGCTTATTTGAATCCGGCTACACCTTC. It encodes CAISGGLFESGYTF.

There are a few counts of this clone. The chain combines TRBV10-3 with TRBJ2-7; D might be TRBD1 (5 bases). The V and J ends lost 10 bases and 0 bases respectively, with 16 bases between them. The CDR3 runs to 14 residues. Germline V lookup: CDR1 ENHRY, CDR2 SYGVKD. CDR3 protein: CATESGSSSYEQYF. The CDR3 coding sequence is TGTGCCACCGAATCAGGGTCCAGCTCCTACGAGCAGTACTTC.

CDR3 amino acids: CASSLVAPGGSSYEQYF. In nucleotides, the CDR3 is TGTGCCAGCAGTTTAGTGGCCCCGGGGGGGAGCTCCTACGAGCAGTACTTC. The chain uses TRBV27 and TRBJ2-7; 8 bases align to TRBD2. Germline CDR1 and CDR2: MNHEY and SMNVEV (reference sequence). V lost 2 bases to trimming and J lost 0 bases; unmatched junction nucleotides: 9. The CDR3 covers 17 residues.

The chain joins TRBV19 to TRBJ2-7, with TRBD1 matching over 8 bases. This CDR3 comprises 14 residues. With V trimmed by 8 bases and J by 2 bases, 8 bases remained unmatched. The germline CDR1 and CDR2 sequences are LNHDA and SQIVND (reference sequence). CDR3 loop: CASQAGTGPYEQYF. CDR3 coding DNA: TGTGCCAGTCAGGCCGGGACAGGTCCCTACGAGCAGTACTTC.

The chain has TRBV24-1 and TRBJ2-2, with D perhaps TRBD2 (7 bases). The CDR3 sequence is 16 residues long. Trimming left V 7 bases short and J 3 bases short, with 17 bases between. CDR1 is KGHDR and CDR2 is SFDVKD in the germline V gene. CDR3 bases: TGTGCCACCAGCCCTAGGGGGGGTCTTTACACCGGGGAGCTGTTTTTT. This codes for CATSPRGGLYTGELFF.

This chain links TRBV5-6 with TRBJ1-2; no firm D call. The germline V gene has CDR1 SGHDT and CDR2 YYEEEE. The CDR3 has 16 residues. V was cut by 4 bases and J by 4 bases, with 20 bases left in between. The CDR3 protein is CASSLEAGLSLYGYTF. CDR3 DNA sequence: TGTGCCAGCAGCCTGGAGGCAGGCCTCTCTCTCTATGGCTACACCTTC.

The chain joins TRBV9 to TRBJ2-1; D possibly corresponds to TRBD2 (5 bases). CDR3 size: 15 residues. The V gene lost 4 bases and the J gene lost 12 bases, with 23 bases spanning the gap. CDR1 is SGDLS and CDR2 is YYNGEE in the germline V gene. The CDR3 DNA sequence: TGTGCCAGCAGCCCCCGGACTGCCGGAGAAATTGGGCAGTTCTTC. Translation: CASSPRTAGEIGQFF.

The gene calls are TRBV9 and TRBJ1-2; 7 bases agree with TRBD1. CDR1 and CDR2 from the germline V gene are SGDLS and YYNGEE. The J segment lost 8 bases and the V segment lost 1 base, leaving 23 bases of the junction unmatched. The CDR3 is made up of 19 amino acids. For the CDR3, the DNA is TGTGCCAGCAGCGTACCCTCTTTACCAAACAGGGGATCGCCTAGCGGCTACACCTTC. This encodes CASSVPSLPNRGSPSGYTF. Full variable domain (rest looked up from reference TRBV9 and TRBJ1-2): DSGVTQTPKHLITATGQRVTLRCSPRSGDLSVYWYQQSLDQGLQFLIQYYNGEERAKGNILERFSAQQFPDLHSELNLSSLELGDSALYFCASSVPSLPNRGSPSGYTFGSGTRLTVV.

V usage is TRBV7-9 and J usage is TRBJ2-3; maybe TRBD1 (6 bases). CDR3 length: 16 residues. Trimming took off 7 bases at V and 0 bases at J, with 17 bases between the two ends. CDR1 and CDR2 from the germline V gene are SEHNR and FQNEAQ (reference sequence). CDR3 protein: CASTLRGSVSTDTQYF. For the CDR3, the DNA is TGTGCCAGCACCCTTAGGGGGAGTGTTAGCACAGATACGCAGTATTTT. The whole variable domain, filled in from reference TRBV7-9 and TRBJ2-3, reads DTGVSQNPRHKITKRGQNVTFRCDPISEHNRLYWYRQTLGQGPEFLTYFQNEAQLEKSRLLSDRFSAERPKGSFSTLEIQRTEQGDSAMYLCASTLRGSVSTDTQYFGPGTRLTVL.

The chain is built from TRBV19 and TRBJ1-4, with 7 bases aligning to TRBD1. J gave up 2 bases and V 7 bases, and 4 bases lay outside the gene matches. Germline V gives CDR1 LNHDA, CDR2 SQIVND (reference sequence). This CDR3 is built from 14 residues. CDR3 coding DNA: TGTGCCAGTAAAACAGGGGCCACTAATGAAAAACTGTTTTTT. Encoded protein: CASKTGATNEKLFF.

CDR3 loop: CASSNPSSYEQYF. DNA for the CDR3: TGTGCCAGTAGTAACCCGAGCTCCTACGAGCAGTACTTC. The genes are TRBV19 and TRBJ2-7; unclear D gene. Trimming left V 4 bases short and J 0 bases short, with 7 bases between. The CDR3 is 13 amino acids. Per the germline V gene, CDR1 is LNHDA and CDR2 is SQIVND (reference sequence). Using reference TRBV19 and TRBJ2-7 for the parts outside the CDR3, the full variable domain is DGGITQSPKYLFRKEGQNVTLSCEQNLNHDAMYWYRQDPGQGLRLIYYSQIVNDFQKGDIAEGYSVSREKKESFPLTVTSAQKNPTAFYLCASSNPSSYEQYFGPGTRLTVT.

The rearrangement uses TRBV4-3 and TRBJ2-7, with a possible D match to TRBD2 (5 bases). Trimming removed 0 bases from V and 5 bases from J, with 14 bases in between. Germline CDR1 and CDR2: LGHNA and YSLEER. This CDR3 has 15 residues. The chain's CDR3 is CASSQERRGMDEQYF. Here the CDR3 DNA reads TGCGCCAGCAGCCAAGAGAGGCGAGGGATGGACGAGCAGTACTTC.

The chain is built from TRBV7-2 and TRBJ2-5; unclear D gene. Between the trimmed V and J ends, which lost 2 bases and 2 bases, there was a span of 9 bases. This CDR3 contains 14 residues. Per the germline V gene, CDR1 is SGHTA and CDR2 is FQGNSA. CDR3 in DNA: TGTGCCAGCAGCTTATTTTCTCTTCAAGAGACCCAGTACTTC. Protein sequence: CASSLFSLQETQYF.